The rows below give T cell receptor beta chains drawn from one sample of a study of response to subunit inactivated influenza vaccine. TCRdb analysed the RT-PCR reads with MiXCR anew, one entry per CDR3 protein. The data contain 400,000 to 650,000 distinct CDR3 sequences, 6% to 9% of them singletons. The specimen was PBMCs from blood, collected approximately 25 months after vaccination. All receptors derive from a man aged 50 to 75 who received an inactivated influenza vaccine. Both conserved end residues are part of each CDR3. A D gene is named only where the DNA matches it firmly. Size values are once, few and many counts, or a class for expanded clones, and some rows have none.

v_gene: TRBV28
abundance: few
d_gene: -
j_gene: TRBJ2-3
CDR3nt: TGTGCCAGCAGTGCTCTGGGGGCGGGCGCCACAGATACGCAGTATTTT
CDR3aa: CASSALGAGATDTQYF

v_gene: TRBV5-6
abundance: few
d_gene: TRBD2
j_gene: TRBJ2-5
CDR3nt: TGTGCCAGCAGCCGGAGGCAGCGGGGGACGAGGGAGACCCAGTACTTC
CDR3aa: CASSRRQRGTRETQYF

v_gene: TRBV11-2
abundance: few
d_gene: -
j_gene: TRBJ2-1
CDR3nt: TGTGCCAGCAGCTTAGGGCGAGGGTTGGTTGAGCAGTTCTTC
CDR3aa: CASSLGRGLVEQFF

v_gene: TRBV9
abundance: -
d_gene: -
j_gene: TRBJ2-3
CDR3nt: TGTGCCAGCAGCGGCGAGGGTACGCAGTATTTT
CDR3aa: CASSGEGTQYF

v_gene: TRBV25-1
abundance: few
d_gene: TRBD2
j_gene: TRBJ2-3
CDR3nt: TGTGCCAGCGCCCGTGGGAGGGAAGATACGCAGTATTTT
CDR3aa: CASARGREDTQYF

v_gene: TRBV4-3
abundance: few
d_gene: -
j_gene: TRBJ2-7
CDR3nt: TGCGCCAGCAGCCAAGATATAAGCGCATTAGGGTCCTACGAGCAGTACTTC
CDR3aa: CASSQDISALGSYEQYF

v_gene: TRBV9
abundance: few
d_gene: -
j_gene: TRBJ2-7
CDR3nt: TGTGCCAGCAGCCCGCGCGGTTCCAGGGGTAGCTCCTACGAGCAGTACTTC
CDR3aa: CASSPRGSRGSSYEQYF

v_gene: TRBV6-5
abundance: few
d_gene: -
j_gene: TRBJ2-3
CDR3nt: TGTGCCAGCAGTTATGGGCAGGTAGCAGATACGCAGTATTTT
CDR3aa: CASSYGQVADTQYF

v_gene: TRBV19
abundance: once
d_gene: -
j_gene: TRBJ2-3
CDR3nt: TGTGCCAGTAGTGCCCGGACAGCTAGCACAGATACGCAGTATTTT
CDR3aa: CASSARTASTDTQYF

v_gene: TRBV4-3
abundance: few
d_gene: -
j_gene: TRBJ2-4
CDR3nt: TGCGCCAGCAGCCAGGTGGCCAAAAACATTCAGTACTTC
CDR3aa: CASSQVAKNIQYF

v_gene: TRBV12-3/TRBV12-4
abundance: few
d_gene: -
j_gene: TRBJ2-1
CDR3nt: TGTGCCAGCAGTCCTGGTAGGGCGCAGCAGTTCTTC
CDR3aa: CASSPGRAQQFF

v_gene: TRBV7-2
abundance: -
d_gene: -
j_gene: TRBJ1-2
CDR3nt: TGTGCCAGCAGCTTGCCGTGGGAAGCCTCCTCCTATGGCTACACCTTC
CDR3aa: CASSLPWEASSYGYTF

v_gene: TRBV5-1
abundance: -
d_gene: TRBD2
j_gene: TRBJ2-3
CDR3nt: TGCGCCAGCAGCTTGGATGTAGCGGGAGCGACAGATACGCAGTATTTT
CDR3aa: CASSLDVAGATDTQYF

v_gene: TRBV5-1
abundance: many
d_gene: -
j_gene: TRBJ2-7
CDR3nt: TGCGCCAGCAGCTTCGGATCGGGGGAATCCTACGAGCAGTACTTC
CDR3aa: CASSFGSGESYEQYF

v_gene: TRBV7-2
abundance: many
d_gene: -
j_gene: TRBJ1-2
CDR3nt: TGTGCCAGCAGCTGGCCCCAAGGTCGCTATGGCTACACCTTC
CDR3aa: CASSWPQGRYGYTF

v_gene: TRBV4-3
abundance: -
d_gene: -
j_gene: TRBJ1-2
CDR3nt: TGCGCCAGCAGCCAAACGGGACTTTATGGCTACACCTTC
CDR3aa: CASSQTGLYGYTF